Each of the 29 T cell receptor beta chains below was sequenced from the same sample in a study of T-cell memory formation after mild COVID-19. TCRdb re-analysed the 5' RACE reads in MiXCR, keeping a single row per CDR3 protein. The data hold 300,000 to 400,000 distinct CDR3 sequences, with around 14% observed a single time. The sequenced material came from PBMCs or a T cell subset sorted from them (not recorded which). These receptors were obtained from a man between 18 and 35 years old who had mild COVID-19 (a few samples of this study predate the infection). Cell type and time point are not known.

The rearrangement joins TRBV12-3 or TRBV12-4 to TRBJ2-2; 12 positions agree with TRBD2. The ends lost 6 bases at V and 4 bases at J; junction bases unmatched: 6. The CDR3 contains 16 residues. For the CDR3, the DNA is TGTGCCAGCAGCTCCCGACTAGCGGGGGTCACCGGGGAGCTGTTTTTT. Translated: CASSSRLAGVTGELFF.

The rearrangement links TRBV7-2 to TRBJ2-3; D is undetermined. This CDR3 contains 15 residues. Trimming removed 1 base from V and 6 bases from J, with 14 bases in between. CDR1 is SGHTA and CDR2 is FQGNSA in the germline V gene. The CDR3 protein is CASSLVQVRGDTQYF. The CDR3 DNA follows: TGTGCCAGCAGCTTAGTTCAGGTCCGAGGCGATACGCAGTATTTT.

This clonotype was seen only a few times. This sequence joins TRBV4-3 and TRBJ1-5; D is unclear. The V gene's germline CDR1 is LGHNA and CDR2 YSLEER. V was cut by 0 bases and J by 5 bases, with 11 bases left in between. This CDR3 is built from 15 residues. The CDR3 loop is CASSQEREGHQPQHF. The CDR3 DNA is TGCGCCAGCAGCCAAGAACGGGAGGGCCATCAGCCCCAGCATTTT.

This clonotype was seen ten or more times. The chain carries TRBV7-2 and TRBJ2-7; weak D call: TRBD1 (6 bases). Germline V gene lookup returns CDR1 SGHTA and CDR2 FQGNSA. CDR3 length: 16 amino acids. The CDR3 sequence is CASRTTGQGRSHEQYV. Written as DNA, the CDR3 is TGTGCCAGCAGAACTACGGGGCAGGGGCGCTCCCACGAGCAGTACGTC.

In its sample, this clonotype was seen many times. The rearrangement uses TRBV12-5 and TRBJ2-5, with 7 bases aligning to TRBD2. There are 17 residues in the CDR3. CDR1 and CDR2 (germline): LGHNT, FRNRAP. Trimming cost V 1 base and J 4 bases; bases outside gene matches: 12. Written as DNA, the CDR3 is TGTGCTAGTGGTTTGGGACTCGCGGGGGAGCGGGGAGAGACCCAGTACTTC. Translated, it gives CASGLGLAGERGETQYF.

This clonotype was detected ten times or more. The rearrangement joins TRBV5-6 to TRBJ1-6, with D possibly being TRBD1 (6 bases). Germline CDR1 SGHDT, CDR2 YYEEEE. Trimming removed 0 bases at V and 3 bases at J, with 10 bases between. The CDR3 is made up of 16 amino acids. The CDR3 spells CASSLDGQFYNSPLHF. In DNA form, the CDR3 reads TGTGCCAGCAGCTTGGATGGACAGTTCTATAATTCACCCCTCCACTTT.

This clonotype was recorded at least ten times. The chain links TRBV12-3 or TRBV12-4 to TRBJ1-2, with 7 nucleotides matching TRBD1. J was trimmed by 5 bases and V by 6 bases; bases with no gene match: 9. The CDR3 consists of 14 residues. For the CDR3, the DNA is TGTGCCAGCAGCTCCCGGACAGGTCATTATGGCTACACCTTC. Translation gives CASSSRTGHYGYTF.

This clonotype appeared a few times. The CDR3 DNA is TGCGCCAGCAGCCATAACCAGGGGGCGGGTCAGCCCCAGCATTTT. This sequence encodes CASSHNQGAGQPQHF. The gene calls are TRBV4-3 and TRBJ1-5; TRBD1 matches 8 bases. This CDR3 has 15 amino acids. With V trimmed by 3 bases and J by 6 bases, 7 bases remained unmatched. Germline values: CDR1 LGHNA, CDR2 YSLEER.

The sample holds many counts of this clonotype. CDR3: CSARAGTSGDQETQYF. CDR3 coding DNA: TGCAGTGCTAGGGCCGGGACTAGCGGGGATCAAGAGACCCAGTACTTC. V gene TRBV20-1 combines with J gene TRBJ2-5; 13 bases match TRBD2. J was trimmed by 2 bases and V by 3 bases; bases with no gene match: 6. The CDR3 covers 16 residues. The germline V gene has CDR1 DFQATT and CDR2 SNEGSKA (reference sequence).

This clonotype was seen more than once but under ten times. CDR3 region: CASTQWRAEPQHF. CDR3 in DNA: TGCGCCAGCACGCAATGGAGGGCTGAGCCCCAGCATTTT. This chain connects TRBV10-2 to TRBJ1-5; D ambiguous. Germline V CDR1 and CDR2: WSHSY, SAAADI. The CDR3 length is 13 residues. The V end lost 7 bases, the J end lost 8 bases, and 15 bases lay between the germline ends.

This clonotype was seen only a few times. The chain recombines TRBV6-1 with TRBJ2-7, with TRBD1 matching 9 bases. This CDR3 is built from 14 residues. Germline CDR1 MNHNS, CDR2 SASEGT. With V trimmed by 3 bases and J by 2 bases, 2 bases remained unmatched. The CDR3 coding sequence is TGTGCCAGCAGTGAGAGGACAGGGGCCTACGAGCAGTACGTC. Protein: CASSERTGAYEQYV.

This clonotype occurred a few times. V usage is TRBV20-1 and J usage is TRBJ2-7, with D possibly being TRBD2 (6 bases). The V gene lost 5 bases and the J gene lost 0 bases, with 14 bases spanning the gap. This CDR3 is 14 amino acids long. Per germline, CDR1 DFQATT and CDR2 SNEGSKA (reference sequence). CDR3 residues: CSALPYGSSYEQYF. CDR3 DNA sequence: TGCAGTGCTCTTCCCTACGGGAGCTCCTACGAGCAGTACTTC.

CDR3 loop: CASRKLAGGRDEQFF. The CDR3 DNA sequence: TGTGCCAGCAGAAAGCTAGCGGGAGGGCGGGATGAGCAGTTCTTC. V and J are TRBV12-3 or TRBV12-4 and TRBJ2-1; 12 bases align to TRBD2. V gave up 6 bases and J gave up 8 bases; unmatched junction bases: 8. The CDR3 extends over 15 amino acids.

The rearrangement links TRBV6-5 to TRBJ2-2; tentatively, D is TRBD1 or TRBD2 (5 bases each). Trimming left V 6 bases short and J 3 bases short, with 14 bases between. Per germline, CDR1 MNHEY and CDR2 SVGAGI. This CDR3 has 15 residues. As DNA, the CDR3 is TGTGCCAGCAGCCCCGCCATGGGGGACACCGGGGAGCTGTTTTTT. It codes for CASSPAMGDTGELFF.

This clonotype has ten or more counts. The CDR3 DNA is TGTGCCAGCAGCCCGGGACAGGGCCGCACAGATACGCAGTATTTT. It is translated as CASSPGQGRTDTQYF. The chain has TRBV7-2 and TRBJ2-3, with 9 nucleotides matching TRBD1. This CDR3 is 15 amino acids long. Trimming cost V 5 bases and J 1 base; bases outside gene matches: 4. The germline V gene encodes CDR1 SGHTA and CDR2 FQGNSA.

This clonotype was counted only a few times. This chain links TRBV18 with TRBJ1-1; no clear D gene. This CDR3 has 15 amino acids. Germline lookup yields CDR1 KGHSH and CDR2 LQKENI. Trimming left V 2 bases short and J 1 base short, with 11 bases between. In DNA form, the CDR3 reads TGTGCCAGCTCACCAGGGAGCCCCTGGAACACTGAAGCTTTCTTT. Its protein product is CASSPGSPWNTEAFF.

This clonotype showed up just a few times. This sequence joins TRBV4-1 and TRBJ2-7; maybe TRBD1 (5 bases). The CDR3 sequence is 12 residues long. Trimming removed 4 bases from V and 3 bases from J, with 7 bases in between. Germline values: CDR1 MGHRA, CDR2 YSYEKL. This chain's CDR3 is CASSPDNYEQYF. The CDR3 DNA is TGCGCCAGCAGCCCGGACAACTACGAGCAGTACTTC.

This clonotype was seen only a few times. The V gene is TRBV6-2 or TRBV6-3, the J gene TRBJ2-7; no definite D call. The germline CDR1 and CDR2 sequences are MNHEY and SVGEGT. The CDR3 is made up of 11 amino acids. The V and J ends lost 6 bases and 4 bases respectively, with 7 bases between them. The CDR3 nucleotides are TGTGCCAGCAGATCCGGTTACGAGCAGTACTTC. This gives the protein CASRSGYEQYF.

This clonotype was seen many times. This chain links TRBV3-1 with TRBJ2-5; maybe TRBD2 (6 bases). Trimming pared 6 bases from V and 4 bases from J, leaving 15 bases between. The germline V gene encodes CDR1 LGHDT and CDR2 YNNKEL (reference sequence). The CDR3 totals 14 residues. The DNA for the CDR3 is TGTGCCAGCAGTCCGGGAGAAGGGTTAGAGACCCAGTACTTC. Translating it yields CASSPGEGLETQYF.

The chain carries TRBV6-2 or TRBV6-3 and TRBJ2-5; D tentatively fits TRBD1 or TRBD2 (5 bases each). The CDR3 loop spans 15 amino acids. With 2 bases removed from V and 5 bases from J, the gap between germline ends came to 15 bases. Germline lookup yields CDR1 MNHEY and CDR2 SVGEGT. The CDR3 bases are TGTGCCAGCAGTTACCGCCGGGACCGGAGGGAGACCCAGTACTTC. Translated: CASSYRRDRRETQYF.

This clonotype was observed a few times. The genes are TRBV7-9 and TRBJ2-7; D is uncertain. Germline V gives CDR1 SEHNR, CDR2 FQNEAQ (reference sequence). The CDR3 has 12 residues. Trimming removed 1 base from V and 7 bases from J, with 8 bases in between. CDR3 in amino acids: CASSLGAWEQYV. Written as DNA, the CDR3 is TGTGCCAGCAGCTTAGGGGCATGGGAGCAGTACGTC.

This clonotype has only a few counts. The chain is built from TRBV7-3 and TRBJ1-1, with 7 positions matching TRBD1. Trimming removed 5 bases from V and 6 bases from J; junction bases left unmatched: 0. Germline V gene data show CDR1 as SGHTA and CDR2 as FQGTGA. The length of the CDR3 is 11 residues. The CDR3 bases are TGTGCCAGCAGCACAGGGGCTGAAGCTTTCTTT. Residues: CASSTGAEAFF.

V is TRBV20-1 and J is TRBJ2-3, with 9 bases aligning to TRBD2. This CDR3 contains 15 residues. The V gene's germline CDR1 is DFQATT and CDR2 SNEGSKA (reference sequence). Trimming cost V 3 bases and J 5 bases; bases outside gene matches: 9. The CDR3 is CSASTAGGGGDTQYF. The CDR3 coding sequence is TGCAGTGCTAGTACAGCGGGGGGCGGAGGAGATACGCAGTATTTT.

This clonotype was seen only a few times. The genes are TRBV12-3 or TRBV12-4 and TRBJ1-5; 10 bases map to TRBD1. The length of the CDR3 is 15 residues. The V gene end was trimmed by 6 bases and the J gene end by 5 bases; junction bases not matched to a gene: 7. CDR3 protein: CASSIGDRGYQPQHF. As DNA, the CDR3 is TGTGCCAGCAGCATTGGGGACAGGGGTTATCAGCCCCAGCATTTT.

CDR3 protein: CASSLASGSGNTIYF. CDR3 in DNA: TGTGCCAGCAGCTTGGCCAGCGGCTCTGGAAACACCATATATTTT. This sequence joins TRBV7-2 and TRBJ1-3; D not resolved. The germline V gene encodes CDR1 SGHTA and CDR2 FQGNSA. The CDR3 spans 15 residues. Trimming took off 3 bases at V and 0 bases at J, with 9 bases between the two ends.

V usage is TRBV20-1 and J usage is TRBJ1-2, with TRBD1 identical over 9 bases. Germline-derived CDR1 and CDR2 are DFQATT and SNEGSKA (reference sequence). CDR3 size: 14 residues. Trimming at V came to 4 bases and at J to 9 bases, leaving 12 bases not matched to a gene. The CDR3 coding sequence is TGCAGTGCTATGGGACAGGGACCACTCAGGAGCTACACCTTC. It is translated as CSAMGQGPLRSYTF.

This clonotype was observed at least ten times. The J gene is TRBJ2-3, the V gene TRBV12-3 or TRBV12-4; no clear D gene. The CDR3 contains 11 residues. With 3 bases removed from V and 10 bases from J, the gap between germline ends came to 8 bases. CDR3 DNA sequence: TGTGCCAGCAGTTTGGCGAATGCGCAGTATTTT. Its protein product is CASSLANAQYF.

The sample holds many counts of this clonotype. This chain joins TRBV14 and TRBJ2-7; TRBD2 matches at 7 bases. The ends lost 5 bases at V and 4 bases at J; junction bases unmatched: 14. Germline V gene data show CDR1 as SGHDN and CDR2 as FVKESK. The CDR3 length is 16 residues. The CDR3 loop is CASSFGGRMALYEQYF. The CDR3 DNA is TGTGCCAGCAGCTTCGGGGGGAGGATGGCTTTATACGAGCAGTACTTC.

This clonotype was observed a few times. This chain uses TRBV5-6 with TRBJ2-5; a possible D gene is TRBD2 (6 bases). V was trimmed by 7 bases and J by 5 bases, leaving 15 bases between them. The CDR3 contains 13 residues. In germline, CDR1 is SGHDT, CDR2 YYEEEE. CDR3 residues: CASGDGGRETQYF. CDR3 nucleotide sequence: TGTGCCAGCGGAGACGGGGGAAGGGAGACCCAGTACTTC.